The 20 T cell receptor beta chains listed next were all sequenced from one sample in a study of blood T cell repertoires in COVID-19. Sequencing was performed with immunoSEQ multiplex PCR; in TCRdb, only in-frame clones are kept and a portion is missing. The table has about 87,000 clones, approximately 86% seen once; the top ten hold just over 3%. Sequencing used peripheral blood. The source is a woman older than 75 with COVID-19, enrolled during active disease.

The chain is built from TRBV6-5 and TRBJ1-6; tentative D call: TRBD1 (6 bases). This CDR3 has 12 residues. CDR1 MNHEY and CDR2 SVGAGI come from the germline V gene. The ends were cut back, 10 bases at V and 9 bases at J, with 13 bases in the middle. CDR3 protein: CATRGGGSPLHF. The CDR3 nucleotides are TGTGCCACCAGGGGAGGGGGTTCACCCCTCCACTTT.

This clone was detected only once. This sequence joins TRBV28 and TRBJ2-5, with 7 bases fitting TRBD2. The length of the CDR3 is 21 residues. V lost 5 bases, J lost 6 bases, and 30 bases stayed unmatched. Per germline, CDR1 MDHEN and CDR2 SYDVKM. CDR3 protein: CASSGRETGRWVLALGKTQYF. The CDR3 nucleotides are TGTGCCAGCAGTGGGCGGGAAACGGGCCGATGGGTACTAGCGCTGGGGAAGACCCAGTACTTC.

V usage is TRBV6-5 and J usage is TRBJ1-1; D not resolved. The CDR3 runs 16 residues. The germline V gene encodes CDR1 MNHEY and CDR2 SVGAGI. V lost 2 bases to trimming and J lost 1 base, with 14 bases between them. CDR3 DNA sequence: TGTGCCAGCAGTTACCAACCCCGGGGTGCGAACACTGAAGCTTTCTTT. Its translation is CASSYQPRGANTEAFF.

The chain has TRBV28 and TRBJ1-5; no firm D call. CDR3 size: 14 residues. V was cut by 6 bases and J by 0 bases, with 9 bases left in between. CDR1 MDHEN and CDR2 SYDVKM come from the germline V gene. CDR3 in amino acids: CASSKEYSNQPQHF. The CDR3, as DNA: TGTGCCAGCAGCAAGGAGTATAGCAATCAGCCCCAGCATTTT.

The DNA of the CDR3 is TGTGCCAGCAGCATGAGAGGCGGGAGTCTCGACAATGAGCAGTTCTTC. Translated, it gives CASSMRGGSLDNEQFF. This chain links TRBV6-6 with TRBJ2-1; TRBD2 matches at 7 bases. The ends lost 6 bases at V and 5 bases at J; junction bases unmatched: 13. The CDR3 sequence is 16 residues long. CDR1 and CDR2 from the germline V gene are MNHNY and SVGAGI (reference sequence).

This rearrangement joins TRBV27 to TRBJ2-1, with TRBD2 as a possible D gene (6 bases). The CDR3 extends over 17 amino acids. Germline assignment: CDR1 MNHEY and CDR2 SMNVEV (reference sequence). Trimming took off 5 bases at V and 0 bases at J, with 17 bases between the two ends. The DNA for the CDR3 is TGTGCCAGCAGTCCACGCGGGGCGCTAAGCTCCTACAATGAGCAGTTCTTC. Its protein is CASSPRGALSSYNEQFF.

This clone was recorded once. CDR3 sequence: CASSLVAPTPYNEQFF. Here the CDR3 DNA reads TGTGCCAGCAGCTTAGTAGCCCCCACTCCCTACAATGAGCAGTTCTTC. The gene calls are TRBV7-8 and TRBJ2-1; D ambiguous. Germline values: CDR1 SGHVS, CDR2 FQNEAQ. The V gene lost 1 base and the J gene lost 2 bases, with 12 bases spanning the gap. The CDR3 sequence is 16 residues long.

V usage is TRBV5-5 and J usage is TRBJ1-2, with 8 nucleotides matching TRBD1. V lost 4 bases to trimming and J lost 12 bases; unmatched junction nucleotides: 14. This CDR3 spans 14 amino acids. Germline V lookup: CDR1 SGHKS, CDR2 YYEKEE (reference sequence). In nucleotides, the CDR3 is TGTGCCAGCAGCCCCCTCGGAATGACAGGGGAGAACACCTTC. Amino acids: CASSPLGMTGENTF.

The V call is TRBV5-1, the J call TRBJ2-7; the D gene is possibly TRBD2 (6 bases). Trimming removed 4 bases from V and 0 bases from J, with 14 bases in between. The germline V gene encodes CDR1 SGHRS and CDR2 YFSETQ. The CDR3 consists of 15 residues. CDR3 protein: CASSPSGLSSYEQYF. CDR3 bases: TGCGCCAGCAGCCCATCGGGACTGAGCTCCTACGAGCAGTACTTC.

Here the CDR3 DNA reads TGTGCCAGCTCACTAAACCAGGGTACGGCTAATGAAAAACTGTTTTTT. This sequence encodes CASSLNQGTANEKLFF. The rearrangement uses TRBV18 and TRBJ1-4, with D possibly being TRBD1 (5 bases). The ends were cut back, 4 bases at V and 3 bases at J, with 15 bases in the middle. The CDR3 contains 16 residues. CDR1 is KGHSH, CDR2 LQKENI, per germline.

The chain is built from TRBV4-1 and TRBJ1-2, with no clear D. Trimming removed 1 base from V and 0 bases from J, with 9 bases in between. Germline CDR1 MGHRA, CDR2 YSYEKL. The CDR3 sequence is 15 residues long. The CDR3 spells CASSQVAGANYGYTF. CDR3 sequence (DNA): TGCGCCAGCAGCCAAGTGGCCGGAGCTAACTATGGCTACACCTTC.

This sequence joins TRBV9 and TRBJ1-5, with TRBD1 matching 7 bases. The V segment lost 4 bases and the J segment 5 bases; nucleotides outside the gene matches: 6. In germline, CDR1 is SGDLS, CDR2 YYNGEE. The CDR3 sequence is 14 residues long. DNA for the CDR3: TGTGCCAGCAGCCCCAGGGGGACCTATCAGCCCCAGCATTTT. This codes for CASSPRGTYQPQHF.

The CDR3 region has the DNA TGTGCCAGCAGCGATGCGCCAGGGGTCGTTCGGACAGATACGCAGTATTTT. It yields the protein CASSDAPGVVRTDTQYF. The V gene is TRBV5-4, the J gene TRBJ2-3; the D gene is possibly TRBD1 (6 bases). V gave up 4 bases and J gave up 3 bases, with 21 bases separating them. Per germline, CDR1 SGHNT and CDR2 YYREEE (reference sequence). The length of the CDR3 is 17 residues. Full variable domain (remainder filled in from reference TRBV5-4 and TRBJ2-3): ETGVTQSPTHLIKTRGQQVTLRCSSQSGHNTVSWYQQALGQGPQFIFQYYREEENGRGNFPPRFSGLQFPNYSSELNVNALELDDSALYLCASSDAPGVVRTDTQYFGPGTRLTVL.

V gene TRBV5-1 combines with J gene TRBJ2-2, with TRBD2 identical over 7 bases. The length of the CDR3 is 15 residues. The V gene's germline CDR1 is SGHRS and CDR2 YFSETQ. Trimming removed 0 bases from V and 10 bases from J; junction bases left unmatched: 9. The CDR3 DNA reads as TGCGCCAGCAGCTTGGGCGGGAGTCCCGTCGAGGAGCTGTTTTTT. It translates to CASSLGGSPVEELFF.

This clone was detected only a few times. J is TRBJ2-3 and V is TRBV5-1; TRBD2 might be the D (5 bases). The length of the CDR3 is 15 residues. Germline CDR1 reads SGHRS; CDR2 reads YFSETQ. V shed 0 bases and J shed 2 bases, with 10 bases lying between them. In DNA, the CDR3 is TGCGCCAGCAGCTTGGCAACAGACTACACAGATACGCAGTATTTT. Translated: CASSLATDYTDTQYF.

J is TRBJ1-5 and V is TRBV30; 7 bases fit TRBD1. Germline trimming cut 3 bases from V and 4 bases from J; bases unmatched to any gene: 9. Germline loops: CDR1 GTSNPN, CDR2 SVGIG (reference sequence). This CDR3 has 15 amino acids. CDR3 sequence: CAWRPTGMANQPQHF. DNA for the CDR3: TGTGCCTGGAGGCCGACAGGGATGGCAAATCAGCCCCAGCATTTT.

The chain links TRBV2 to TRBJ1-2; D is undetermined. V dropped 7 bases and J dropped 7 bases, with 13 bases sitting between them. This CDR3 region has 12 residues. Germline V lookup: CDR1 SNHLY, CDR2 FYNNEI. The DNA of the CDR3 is TGTGCCAGCACAGGAGGCGGATCTGGCTACACCTTC. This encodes CASTGGGSGYTF. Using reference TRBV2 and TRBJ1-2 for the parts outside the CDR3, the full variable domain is EPEVTQTPSHQVTQMGQEVILRCVPISNHLYFYWYRQILGQKVEFLVSFYNNEISEKSEIFDDQFSVERPDGSNFTLKIRSTKLEDSAMYFCASTGGGSGYTFGSGTRLTVV.

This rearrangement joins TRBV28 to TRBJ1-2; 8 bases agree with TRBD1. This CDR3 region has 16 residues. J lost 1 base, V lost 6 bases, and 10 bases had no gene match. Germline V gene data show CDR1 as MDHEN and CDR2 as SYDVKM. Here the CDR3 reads CASSTPSRGLNYGYTF. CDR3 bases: TGTGCCAGCAGCACCCCATCCAGGGGGCTTAACTATGGCTACACCTTC.

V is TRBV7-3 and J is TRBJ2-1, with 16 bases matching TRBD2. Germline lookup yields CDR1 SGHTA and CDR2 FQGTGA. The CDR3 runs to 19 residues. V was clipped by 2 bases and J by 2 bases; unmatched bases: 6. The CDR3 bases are TGTGCCAGCAGCTTATTAGGGACTAGCGGGAGGGGGACCTACAATGAGCAGTTCTTC. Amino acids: CASSLLGTSGRGTYNEQFF.

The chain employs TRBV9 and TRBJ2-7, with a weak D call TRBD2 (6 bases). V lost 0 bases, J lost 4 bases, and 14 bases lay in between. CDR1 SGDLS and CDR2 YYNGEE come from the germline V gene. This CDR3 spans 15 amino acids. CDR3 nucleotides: TGTGCCAGCAGCGTAGGCGGAGCTGGGGGGTACGAGCAGTACTTC. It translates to CASSVGGAGGYEQYF.